The 5 T cell receptor beta chains listed next were all sequenced from one sample in a study of shared clonotypes between healthy human individuals. The protocol was immunoSEQ multiplex PCR, while the TCRdb copy is restricted to in-frame clones and leaves out a portion. The top ten hold more than 0.35% of the sample, which has approximately 2.5 million clones, roughly 93% seen once. Source material: naive CD4+ T cells from PBMCs. Subset described: CD45RA+ positively selected. These receptors originate from a man aged 18 to 35 in good health. Some clones in this sample may be carry-over from other donors' samples.

The chain links TRBV14 to TRBJ2-7; TRBD2 matches 10 bases. The junction had 14 bases not matched to a gene; V was cut back by 0 bases and J by 6 bases. The CDR3 length is 18 residues. Germline CDR1 and CDR2: SGHDN and FVKESK. The CDR3 coding sequence is TGTGCCAGCAGCCAAGACGCTAGCGGGAGATGGAGGGCCCTCGAGCAGTACTTC. Protein product: CASSQDASGRWRALEQYF.

The chain uses TRBV5-1 and TRBJ2-7; 7 nucleotides match TRBD1. V shed 4 bases, J shed 1 base, and the junction held 5 bases outside the gene matches. Germline CDR1 SGHRS, CDR2 YFSETQ. The CDR3 contains 14 residues. The chain's CDR3 is CASSPGQRSYEQYF. The CDR3 DNA is TGCGCCAGCAGCCCGGGACAGCGATCCTACGAGCAGTACTTC.

The V gene is TRBV9, the J gene TRBJ2-7; 8 bases align to TRBD1. J lost 5 bases, V lost 4 bases, and 11 bases had no gene match. Germline lookup yields CDR1 SGDLS and CDR2 YYNGEE. This CDR3 has 15 amino acids. DNA for the CDR3: TGTGCCAGCAGCCCCGAGGGACAGGCCGACCACGAGCAGTACTTC. Amino acids: CASSPEGQADHEQYF.

The chain carries TRBV10-3 and TRBJ2-7; the D call may be TRBD1 or TRBD2 (6 bases each). The CDR3 is 15 amino acids. V lost 4 bases and J lost 2, with 15 bases in between. Germline V gene sequence: CDR1 ENHRY, CDR2 SYGVKD. The CDR3 DNA sequence: TGTGCCATCAGTGGGGGGGCGGGGAGGCCCTACGAGCAGTACTTC. Amino acids: CAISGGAGRPYEQYF.

The chain joins TRBV30 to TRBJ2-3, with TRBD1 as a possible D gene (6 bases). The V gene lost 5 bases and the J gene lost 0 bases, with 15 bases spanning the gap. The length of the CDR3 is 15 residues. Germline CDR1 reads GTSNPN; CDR2 reads SVGIG (reference sequence). In DNA form, the CDR3 reads TGTGCCTGGTCTAGGACAGCAACTAGCACAGATACGCAGTATTTT. Translating gives CAWSRTATSTDTQYF.